This T cell receptor beta chain was captured in a study of T cells in tuberculosis. The CDR3 spans 17 residues. Trimming stripped 5 bases from V and 1 base from J, with 18 bases between. Germline values: CDR1 LNHNV, CDR2 YYDKDF (reference sequence). TCRdb keeps only in-frame clones here, not all; method: immunoSEQ multiplex PCR. The data show 44,000 or so clones, nearly 95% seen once. The V gene is TRBV15, the J gene TRBJ2-1, with D possibly matching TRBD2 (5 bases). The TCR originated in a donor between 10 and 35 years old with latent tuberculosis or without tuberculosis infection. The sample consisted of PBMCs. The CDR3 nucleotides read TGTGCCACCAGCGGTGTACTTGCGGGCGAGTCCTACAATGAGCAGTTCTTC. Its translation: CATSGVLAGESYNEQFF.